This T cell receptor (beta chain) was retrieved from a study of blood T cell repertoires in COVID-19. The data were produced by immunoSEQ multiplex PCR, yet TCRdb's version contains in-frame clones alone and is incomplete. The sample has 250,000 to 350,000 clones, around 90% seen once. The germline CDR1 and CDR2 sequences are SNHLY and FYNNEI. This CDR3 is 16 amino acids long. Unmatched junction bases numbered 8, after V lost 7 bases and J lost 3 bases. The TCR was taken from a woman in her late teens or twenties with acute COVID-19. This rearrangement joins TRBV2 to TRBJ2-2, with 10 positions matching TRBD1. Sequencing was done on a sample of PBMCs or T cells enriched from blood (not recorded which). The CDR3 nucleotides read TGTGCCAGCAAGAATGACAGGGGGCGCGACACCGGGGAGCTGTTTTTT. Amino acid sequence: CASKNDRGRDTGELFF.